This TCR beta chain came from a study of CD8 T cells in ankylosing spondylitis. The length of the CDR3 is 15 residues. Germline values: CDR1 SGHDT, CDR2 YYEEEE. Trimming cost V 0 bases and J 1 base, with 9 bases left between them. TCR beta libraries were made by quantitative 5'-RACE with molecular barcodes. Each CDR3 protein gets one entry after TCRdb re-called the 5' RACE reads with MiXCR. Of approximately 220,000 distinct CDR3 sequences in the sample, roughly 25% were seen once. Points from the study as a whole: The clones that were linked to disease were reported to be significantly enriched in matched synovial fluid samples from ankylosing spondylitis patients. Roughly eight highly homologous variants formed a TCR beta motif that appeared characteristic of ankylosing spondylitis blood.

This clonotype is medium-sized (0.01 to 0.1%) by share. The antigen is unknown. The clonotype comes from a male donor with ankylosing spondylitis or in good health (not recorded which). This rearrangement joins TRBV5-6 to TRBJ2-3; no clear D gene. Sequencing was performed on blood, either unsorted or a sorted T cell fraction (not recorded which). As DNA, the CDR3 is TGTGCCAGCAGCTTGGCTCAGGCTGGCACAGATACGCAGTATTTT. Amino acids: CASSLAQAGTDTQYF.